The rows below give T cell receptor beta chains drawn from one sample of a study of spatial heterogeneity in lung cancer. TCRdb re-analysed the 5' RACE reads in MiXCR, keeping a single row per CDR3 protein. The sample contains around 1,700 distinct CDR3 sequences, about 5.5% of which appear only once. The sample here was lung tumor tissue, taken at surgery. The source is a male donor with early-stage non-small cell lung cancer. The CDR3 runs from the conserved cysteine through the conserved F or W. A D gene is named only where the DNA matches it firmly. The size field is filled for only some rows; it gives once, few, many or a size class.

v_call: TRBV7-2; clone_size: medium-sized; d_call: .; j_call: TRBJ1-5; cdr3_aa: CASSLWGQPQHF; cdr3_nt: TGTGCCAGCAGCTTATGGGGTCAGCCCCAGCATTTT
v_call: TRBV4-2; clone_size: medium-sized; d_call: TRBD2; j_call: TRBJ2-3; cdr3_aa: CASSLGEAGGPDTQYF; cdr3_nt: TGTGCCAGCAGCCTAGGCGAAGCGGGGGGGCCAGATACGCAGTATTTT
v_call: TRBV6-1; clone_size: medium-sized; d_call: TRBD1; j_call: TRBJ1-5; cdr3_aa: CASSRQGAGQPQHF; cdr3_nt: TGTGCCAGCAGTCGACAGGGGGCAGGTCAGCCCCAGCATTTT
v_call: TRBV9; clone_size: medium-sized; d_call: .; j_call: TRBJ2-3; cdr3_aa: CASSVDGSPTTDTQYF; cdr3_nt: TGTGCCAGCAGCGTAGATGGATCACCAACCACAGATACGCAGTATTTT
v_call: TRBV6-1; clone_size: medium-sized; d_call: .; j_call: TRBJ1-2; cdr3_aa: CASRGGISGYTF; cdr3_nt: TGTGCCAGCAGAGGTGGCATCTCTGGCTACACCTTC
v_call: TRBV21-1; clone_size: .; d_call: .; j_call: TRBJ2-7; cdr3_aa: CASSQRVKREQYF; cdr3_nt: TGTGCCAGCAGCCAAAGGGTAAAGCGGGAGCAGTACTTC
v_call: TRBV6-1; clone_size: .; d_call: TRBD1; j_call: TRBJ1-2; cdr3_aa: CASYGTDNYGYTF; cdr3_nt: TGTGCCAGCTATGGGACAGACAACTATGGCTACACCTTC
v_call: TRBV10-3; clone_size: .; d_call: .; j_call: TRBJ2-7; cdr3_aa: CAIPAVSGGQYF; cdr3_nt: TGTGCCATCCCCGCCGTGTCCGGGGGGCAGTACTTC
v_call: TRBV4-1; clone_size: medium-sized; d_call: .; j_call: TRBJ1-5; cdr3_aa: CASSQERVSNQPQHF; cdr3_nt: TGCGCCAGCAGCCAAGAGAGAGTTAGCAATCAGCCCCAGCATTTT
v_call: TRBV6-2/TRBV6-3; clone_size: medium-sized; d_call: .; j_call: TRBJ2-3; cdr3_aa: CASSYMTTDTQYF; cdr3_nt: TGTGCCAGCAGTTATATGACCACAGATACGCAGTATTTT
v_call: TRBV29-1; clone_size: medium-sized; d_call: .; j_call: TRBJ2-3; cdr3_aa: CSVYVGVDTQYF; cdr3_nt: TGCAGCGTCTACGTTGGGGTAGATACGCAGTATTTT
v_call: TRBV5-1; clone_size: medium-sized; d_call: .; j_call: TRBJ2-1; cdr3_aa: CASSWGPDEQFF; cdr3_nt: TGCGCCAGCAGCTGGGGGCCGGATGAGCAGTTCTTC
v_call: TRBV2; clone_size: many; d_call: .; j_call: TRBJ2-4; cdr3_aa: CASSEAIGGFKNIQYF; cdr3_nt: TGTGCCAGCAGTGAAGCGATTGGGGGGTTCAAAAACATTCAGTACTTC
v_call: TRBV2; clone_size: many; d_call: .; j_call: TRBJ1-4; cdr3_aa: CASKRTGGWAEKLFF; cdr3_nt: TGTGCCAGCAAGCGGACCGGGGGCTGGGCGGAAAAACTGTTTTTT
v_call: TRBV6-2/TRBV6-3; clone_size: medium-sized; d_call: .; j_call: TRBJ1-5; cdr3_aa: CASSYQAGVGQPQHF; cdr3_nt: TGTGCCAGCAGTTACCAGGCAGGGGTCGGTCAGCCCCAGCATTTT
v_call: TRBV27; clone_size: many; d_call: .; j_call: TRBJ1-1; cdr3_aa: CASSFSIRTVENTEAFF; cdr3_nt: TGTGCCAGCAGTTTTTCTATCCGGACAGTTGAAAACACTGAAGCTTTCTTT
v_call: TRBV30; clone_size: medium-sized; d_call: TRBD2; j_call: TRBJ2-3; cdr3_aa: CAWRSAGNTDTQYF; cdr3_nt: TGTGCCTGGAGGTCAGCGGGGAACACAGATACGCAGTATTTT
v_call: TRBV29-1; clone_size: medium-sized; d_call: TRBD2; j_call: TRBJ2-7; cdr3_aa: CSVRGGGSYEQYF; cdr3_nt: TGCAGCGTTCGTGGCGGGGGCTCCTACGAGCAGTACTTC
v_call: TRBV13; clone_size: many; d_call: .; j_call: TRBJ2-7; cdr3_aa: CASSPKQGAYEQYF; cdr3_nt: TGTGCCAGCAGTCCAAAACAGGGTGCCTACGAGCAGTACTTC
v_call: TRBV20-1; clone_size: medium-sized; d_call: .; j_call: TRBJ2-2; cdr3_aa: CSARPHSGVLNTGELFF; cdr3_nt: TGCAGTGCTCGACCCCACTCCGGGGTTCTGAACACCGGGGAGCTGTTTTTT
v_call: TRBV20-1; clone_size: many; d_call: TRBD1; j_call: TRBJ1-1; cdr3_aa: CSAVDRGQGTEAFF; cdr3_nt: TGCAGTGCTGTGGACAGGGGGCAGGGAACTGAAGCTTTCTTT
v_call: TRBV6-5; clone_size: few; d_call: .; j_call: TRBJ2-7; cdr3_aa: CASSYSSPGGSYEQYF; cdr3_nt: TGTGCCAGCAGTTACTCTTCGCCCGGGGGCTCCTACGAGCAGTACTTC
v_call: TRBV6-2/TRBV6-3; clone_size: medium-sized; d_call: TRBD1; j_call: TRBJ2-1; cdr3_aa: CASRVTGGSYNEQFF; cdr3_nt: TGTGCCAGCAGGGTGACAGGGGGAAGCTACAATGAGCAGTTCTTC
v_call: TRBV6-6; clone_size: medium-sized; d_call: .; j_call: TRBJ2-2; cdr3_aa: CASSHLASYTTGELFF; cdr3_nt: TGTGCCAGCAGTCACCTCGCCTCATACACAACCGGGGAGCTGTTTTTT
v_call: TRBV12-3/TRBV12-4; clone_size: medium-sized; d_call: .; j_call: TRBJ2-2; cdr3_aa: CASLGVTGELFF; cdr3_nt: TGTGCCAGCCTCGGGGTCACCGGGGAGCTGTTTTTT
v_call: TRBV11-2; clone_size: medium-sized; d_call: .; j_call: TRBJ2-7; cdr3_aa: CASSRAAGEQYF; cdr3_nt: TGTGCCAGCAGCAGGGCCGCGGGCGAGCAGTACTTC
v_call: TRBV27; clone_size: medium-sized; d_call: .; j_call: TRBJ2-1; cdr3_aa: CASSRPLGYPNEQFF; cdr3_nt: TGTGCCAGCAGCCGACCCCTGGGCTACCCCAATGAGCAGTTCTTC
v_call: TRBV6-2/TRBV6-3; clone_size: large; d_call: TRBD1; j_call: TRBJ1-2; cdr3_aa: CASSRPGTANYGYTF; cdr3_nt: TGTGCCAGCAGTCGCCCCGGGACAGCGAACTATGGCTACACCTTC